The 17 T cell receptor beta chains reported below all come from one sample, sequenced in a study of T cell repertoires in cytomegalovirus infection. TCRdb fed the reads into MiXCR, producing one record per CDR3 protein. This sample carries just under 500,000 distinct CDR3 sequences, roughly a third of them seen once, and the ten largest clones take roughly 16%. These TCRs are of unknown antigen specificity. The sample in question was cultured PBMCs, obtained from culture after CMV antigen stimulation. All receptors derive from a human donor in good health (CMV status not recorded). Some clones in this sample may be carry-over from other donors' samples.

The V gene is TRBV7-2, the J gene TRBJ1-1; D unclear. V gave up 5 bases and J gave up 7 bases, with 17 bases separating them. This CDR3 has 14 amino acids. Germline V gene data show CDR1 as SGHTA and CDR2 as FQGNSA. The chain's CDR3 is CASSGRLQPLEAFF. In DNA form, the CDR3 reads TGTGCCAGCAGCGGACGTTTACAGCCGCTTGAAGCTTTCTTT.

The chain is built from TRBV7-8 and TRBJ1-1; the D gene is possibly TRBD1 (5 bases). CDR1 SGHVS and CDR2 FQNEAQ come from the germline V gene. The CDR3 is 16 amino acids. Between the trimmed V and J ends, which lost 6 bases and 6 bases, there was a span of 23 bases. CDR3 bases: TGTGCCAGCAGAGGGCGGTGGGCAGGGTTAAACTCTGAAGCTTTCTTT. This sequence encodes CASRGRWAGLNSEAFF.

V usage is TRBV12-3 or TRBV12-4 and J usage is TRBJ1-2, with 8 bases that match TRBD1. The CDR3 spans 16 residues. J gave up 8 bases and V 5 bases, and 16 bases lay outside the gene matches. The CDR3 here is CASSLTGAGGVDGYTF. Here the CDR3 DNA reads TGTGCCAGCAGTCTTACCGGGGCAGGGGGCGTCGACGGCTACACCTTC.

The chain joins TRBV19 to TRBJ2-6; D gene ambiguous. V lost 4 bases and J 4 bases, leaving 2 bases between the germline ends. This CDR3 region has 12 residues. From germline, CDR1 is LNHDA and CDR2 SQIVND (reference sequence). The CDR3 reads CASSRGANVLTF. The CDR3 DNA is TGTGCCAGTAGTAGGGGGGCCAACGTCCTGACTTTC.

The chain combines TRBV5-6 with TRBJ2-1, with 8 bases lining up with TRBD2. Germline V gene sequence: CDR1 SGHDT, CDR2 YYEEEE. Trimming at V came to 4 bases and at J to 2 bases, leaving 8 bases not matched to a gene. This CDR3 contains 16 residues. As DNA, the CDR3 is TGTGCCAGCAGCCTTCGGACTAGCTGGGCCTACAATGAGCAGTTCTTC. The encoded protein is CASSLRTSWAYNEQFF. Variable domain in full (rest from reference TRBV5-6 and TRBJ2-1): DAGVTQSPTHLIKTRGQQVTLRCSPKSGHDTVSWYQQALGQGPQFIFQYYEEEERQRGNFPDRFSGHQFPNYSSELNVNALLLGDSALYLCASSLRTSWAYNEQFFGPGTRLTVL.

This clonotype was detected many times. The chain uses TRBV7-2 and TRBJ2-1; a possible D gene is TRBD2 (5 bases). Trimming cost V 2 bases and J 3 bases, with 17 bases left between them. This CDR3 is 17 amino acids long. CDR1 is SGHTA and CDR2 is FQGNSA in the germline V gene. For the CDR3, the DNA is TGTGCCAGCAGCTTATTACCCGGAATCGGGAACTACAATGAGCAGTTCTTC. As protein: CASSLLPGIGNYNEQFF.

This clonotype was seen a handful of times. The J gene is TRBJ2-3, the V gene TRBV7-2; D may match TRBD1 or TRBD2 (5 bases each). The V end lost 8 bases, the J end lost 11 bases, and 23 bases lay between the germline ends. The CDR3 loop spans 14 amino acids. In germline, CDR1 is SGHTA, CDR2 FQGNSA. CDR3 in DNA: TGTGCCAGCGGGACCCAGCAGCCCGGGGCGGGGCAGTATTTT. Its protein is CASGTQQPGAGQYF.

This clonotype showed up just a few times. This chain joins TRBV10-3 and TRBJ2-3; 14 nucleotides line up with TRBD2. Germline V lookup: CDR1 ENHRY, CDR2 SYGVKD. The J segment lost 5 bases and the V segment lost 4 bases, leaving 11 bases of the junction unmatched. CDR3 length: 18 residues. The CDR3 region is CAISAAGTSGSRRDTQYF. The CDR3 DNA is TGTGCCATCAGTGCGGCCGGGACTAGCGGGAGCCGGAGAGATACGCAGTATTTT.

CDR3 in DNA: TGTGCCAGTAGCCCGGGCCCGGAAGAAAAACTGTTTTTT. Translating gives CASSPGPEEKLFF. The chain recombines TRBV19 with TRBJ1-4; D remains unclear. The CDR3 consists of 13 residues. Germline lookup yields CDR1 LNHDA and CDR2 SQIVND (reference sequence). V lost 6 bases, J lost 8 bases, and 13 bases lay in between.

Only a few counts were recorded for this clonotype. The V and J genes are TRBV4-2 and TRBJ1-1, with D maybe TRBD1 (5 bases). Trimming took 1 base from V and 5 from J, leaving 11 bases between them. Germline V gene data show CDR1 as LGHNA and CDR2 as YNFKEQ. This CDR3 region has 14 residues. CDR3 sequence: CASSQVAGRTEAFF. The CDR3 DNA is TGTGCCAGCAGCCAAGTCGCAGGGAGGACTGAAGCTTTCTTT.

This clonotype was seen only a few times. V is TRBV7-3 and J is TRBJ2-3; perhaps TRBD2 as D (6 bases). V lost 2 bases, J lost 4 bases, and 13 bases lay in between. Germline V CDR1 and CDR2: SGHTA, FQGTGA. The CDR3 length is 15 residues. Written as DNA, the CDR3 is TGTGCCAGCAGCTTATGGGCGGGAAGGGCAGATACGCAGTATTTT. Protein: CASSLWAGRADTQYF.

V usage is TRBV6-6 and J usage is TRBJ2-1; 14 bases line up with TRBD2. With V trimmed by 6 bases and J by 0 bases, 19 bases remained unmatched. The CDR3 is 22 residues long. Germline V lookup: CDR1 MNHNY, CDR2 SVGAGI (reference sequence). The CDR3 region is CASRLIGTSGRGSPSSYNEQFF. CDR3 nucleotide sequence: TGTGCCAGCAGGTTGATCGGGACTAGCGGGAGAGGTTCTCCTAGCTCCTACAATGAGCAGTTCTTC.

This clonotype was counted a single time. The V call is TRBV11-3, the J call TRBJ2-1, with TRBD2 matching over 13 bases. The germline CDR1 and CDR2 sequences are SGHNT and YENEEA. This CDR3 is 21 amino acids long. V lost 2 bases to trimming and J lost 3 bases; unmatched junction nucleotides: 16. CDR3 nucleotides: TGTGCCAGCAGCTTAAGGCACCCGACTAGCGGGAGGTCTTTACTCTACAATGAGCAGTTCTTC. This sequence encodes CASSLRHPTSGRSLLYNEQFF.

The chain carries TRBV4-1 and TRBJ2-5; D is uncertain. The germline gives CDR1 MGHRA, CDR2 YSYEKL. V gave up 0 bases and J gave up 2 bases, with 13 bases separating them. This CDR3 has 16 residues. The CDR3 region has the DNA TGCGCCAGCAGCCAAGATCCCCAACAGCTACAAGAGACCCAGTACTTC. Translated: CASSQDPQQLQETQYF.

A few counts support this clonotype. The chain uses TRBV7-2 and TRBJ2-7, with TRBD2 matching 8 bases. Germline V lookup: CDR1 SGHTA, CDR2 FQGNSA. J lost 7 bases, V lost 2 bases, and 7 bases had no gene match. The CDR3 is 14 residues long. The DNA of the CDR3 is TGTGCCAGCAGCTTATCAACGGGGGGGGGGGAGCAGTACGTC. It specifies CASSLSTGGGEQYV.

The genes are TRBV6-2 or TRBV6-3 and TRBJ2-2; 13 bases line up with TRBD2. The germline CDR1 and CDR2 sequences are MNHEY and SVGEGT. This CDR3 has 18 residues. V lost 4 bases to trimming and J lost 3 bases; unmatched junction nucleotides: 8. The CDR3 bases are TGTGCCAGCAGTTGGACTAGCGGGAGTCGTTGGGACACCGGGGAGCTGTTTTTT. Amino acid sequence: CASSWTSGSRWDTGELFF.

This clonotype was picked up a small number of times. This chain joins TRBV12-3 or TRBV12-4 and TRBJ1-2, with a possible D match to TRBD1 (5 bases). The V end was cut by 6 bases, the J end by 8 bases, with 13 bases between. The CDR3 consists of 12 residues. CDR3 sequence: CASRTQGAGYTF. CDR3 nucleotides: TGTGCCAGCAGGACTCAGGGAGCAGGCTACACCTTC.